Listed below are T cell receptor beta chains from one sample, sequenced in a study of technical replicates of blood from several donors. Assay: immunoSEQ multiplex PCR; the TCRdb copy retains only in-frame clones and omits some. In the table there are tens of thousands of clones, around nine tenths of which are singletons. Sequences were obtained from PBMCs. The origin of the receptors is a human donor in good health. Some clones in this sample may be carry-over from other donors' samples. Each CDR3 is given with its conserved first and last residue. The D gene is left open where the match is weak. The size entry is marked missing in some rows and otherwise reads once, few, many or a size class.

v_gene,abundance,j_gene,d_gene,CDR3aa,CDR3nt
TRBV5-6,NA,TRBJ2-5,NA,CASSLQGSAETQYF,TGTGCCAGCAGCTTACAGGGTAGCGCTGAGACCCAGTACTTC
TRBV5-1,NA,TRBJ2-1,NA,CASSGGTVTNEQFF,TGCGCCAGCAGCGGGGGGACCGTGACCAATGAGCAGTTCTTC
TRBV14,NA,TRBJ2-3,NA,CASSQDKQRKLTDTQYF,TGTGCCAGCAGCCAAGATAAGCAGCGGAAATTGACAGATACGCAGTATTTT
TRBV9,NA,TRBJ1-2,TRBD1,CASSPNRGVGYTF,TGTGCCAGCAGCCCGAACAGGGGGGTAGGGTACACCTTC
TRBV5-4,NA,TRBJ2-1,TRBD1,CASSRKGTGVSSYNEQFF,TGTGCCAGCAGCCGAAAAGGGACAGGGGTAAGCTCCTACAATGAGCAGTTCTTC
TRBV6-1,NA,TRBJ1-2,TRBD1,CASKRGQGRSYGYTF,TGTGCCAGCAAAAGAGGACAGGGACGAAGTTATGGCTACACCTTC
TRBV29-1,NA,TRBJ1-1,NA,CSVVFRGGNTEAFF,TGCAGCGTTGTATTTCGGGGGGGGAACACTGAAGCTTTCTTT
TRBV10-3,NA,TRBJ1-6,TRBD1,CAISQTGGSNSPLHF,TGTGCCATCAGCCAGACAGGGGGAAGTAATTCACCCCTCCACTTT
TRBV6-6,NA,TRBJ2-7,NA,CASSPPAGSYEQYF,TGTGCCAGCAGCCCACCCGCGGGCTCCTACGAGCAGTACTTC
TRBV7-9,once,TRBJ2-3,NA,CASSLVQKTDTQYF,TGTGCCAGCAGCTTAGTGCAGAAGACAGATACGCAGTATTTT
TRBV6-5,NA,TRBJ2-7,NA,CASRGGQDSSYEQYF,TGTGCCAGCAGGGGAGGACAGGATAGCTCCTACGAGCAGTACTTC
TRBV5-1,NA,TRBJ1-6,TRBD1,CASSSSDREAVSSYNSPLHF,TGCGCCAGCAGCTCCTCGGACAGGGAGGCCGTAAGCTCCTATAATTCACCCCTCCACTTT
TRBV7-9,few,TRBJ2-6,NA,CASSLDGSSGANVLTF,TGTGCCAGCAGCTTAGATGGCAGCTCTGGGGCCAACGTCCTGACTTTC
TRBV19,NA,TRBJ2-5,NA,CASSTNLWAGETQYF,TGTGCCAGTAGTACCAATTTATGGGCGGGTGAGACCCAGTACTTC
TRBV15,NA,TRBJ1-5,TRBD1,CATSRSGQVNQPQHF,TGTGCCACCAGCCGCTCCGGACAGGTCAATCAGCCCCAGCATTTT
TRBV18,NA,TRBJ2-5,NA,CASSPVETQYF,TGTGCCAGCTCACCCGTGGAGACCCAGTACTTC
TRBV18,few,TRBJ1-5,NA,CASSPGEYNQPQHF,TGTGCCAGCTCACCAGGGGAGTACAATCAGCCCCAGCATTTT
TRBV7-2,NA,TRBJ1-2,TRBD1,CASSLTGDYGYTF,TGTGCCAGCAGCTTAACAGGGGACTATGGCTACACCTTC
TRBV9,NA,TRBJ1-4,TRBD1,CASSEVTGTGEKLFF,TGTGCCAGCAGCGAGGTGACAGGGACGGGGGAAAAACTGTTTTTT
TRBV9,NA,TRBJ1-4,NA,CASSVQGGNEKLFF,TGTGCCAGCAGCGTTCAGGGAGGGAATGAAAAACTGTTTTTT
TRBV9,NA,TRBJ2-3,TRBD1,CASSASQGSTDTQYF,TGTGCCAGCAGCGCATCACAGGGGTCCACAGATACGCAGTATTTT
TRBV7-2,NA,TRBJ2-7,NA,CASSLDSYYEQYF,TGTGCCAGCAGCTTAGATTCCTACTACGAGCAGTACTTC
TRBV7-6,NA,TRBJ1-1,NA,CASSRQEMNTEAFF,TGTGCCAGCAGCCGACAGGAGATGAACACTGAAGCTTTCTTT
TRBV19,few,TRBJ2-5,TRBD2,CASSIGSGGRETQYF,TGTGCCAGTAGTATAGGGTCGGGGGGGCGGGAGACCCAGTACTTC
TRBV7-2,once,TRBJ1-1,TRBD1,CASSARTGGDAEAFF,TGTGCCAGCAGCGCCAGGACAGGGGGCGACGCTGAAGCTTTCTTT
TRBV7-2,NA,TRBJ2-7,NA,CASSLEAGKSEQYF,TGTGCCAGCAGCTTAGAGGCGGGAAAAAGCGAGCAGTACTTC
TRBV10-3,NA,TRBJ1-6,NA,CAISESSGVNSPLHF,TGTGCCATCAGTGAGTCTAGCGGCGTTAATTCACCCCTCCACTTT
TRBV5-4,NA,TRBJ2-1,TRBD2,CASSPRTPGLAGGSNEQFF,TGTGCCAGCAGCCCAAGAACACCGGGACTAGCGGGGGGCTCCAATGAGCAGTTCTTC
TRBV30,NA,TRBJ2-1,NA,CAWRPGLEGHEQFF,TGTGCCTGGAGGCCGGGTCTGGAGGGGCATGAGCAGTTCTTC
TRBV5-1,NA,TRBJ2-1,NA,CASSLETAYNEQFF,TGCGCCAGCAGTTTGGAGACAGCTTACAATGAGCAGTTCTTC
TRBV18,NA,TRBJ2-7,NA,CASSPMAPGLSTYEQYF,TGTGCCAGCTCACCAATGGCCCCGGGACTCAGTACGTACGAGCAGTACTTC
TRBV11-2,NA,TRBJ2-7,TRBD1,CASREPGQGTDEQYF,TGTGCCAGCAGGGAACCGGGACAGGGTACGGACGAGCAGTACTTC
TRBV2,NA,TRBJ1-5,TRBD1,CASSILRTGDQPQHF,TGTGCCAGCAGTATTTTACGGACAGGGGATCAGCCCCAGCATTTT
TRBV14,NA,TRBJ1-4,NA,CASSQVFGSNEKLFF,TGTGCCAGCAGCCAAGTATTCGGTTCTAATGAAAAACTGTTTTTT
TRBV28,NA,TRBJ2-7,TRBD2,CASSLGLGSSGRDEQYF,TGTGCCAGCAGCTTGGGGCTTGGGTCTAGCGGGAGAGATGAGCAGTACTTC
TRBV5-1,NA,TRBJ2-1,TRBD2,CASSRDLAGSYNEQFF,TGCGCCAGCAGCCGCGACCTAGCGGGGTCTTACAATGAGCAGTTCTTC
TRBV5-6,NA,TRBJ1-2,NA,CASSFRGAMGNYGYTF,TGTGCCAGCAGCTTTCGGGGGGCGATGGGAAACTATGGCTACACCTTC
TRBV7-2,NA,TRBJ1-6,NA,CASSLVGPGISPLHF,TGTGCCAGCAGCTTAGTGGGGCCAGGGATTTCACCCCTCCACTTT
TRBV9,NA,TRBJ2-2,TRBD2,CASSPIAGAGELFF,TGTGCCAGCAGCCCAATAGCGGGAGCCGGGGAGCTGTTTTTT
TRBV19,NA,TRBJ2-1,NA,CASTSLTGLYNEQFF,TGTGCCAGCACCTCCTTGACAGGACTCTACAATGAGCAGTTCTTC
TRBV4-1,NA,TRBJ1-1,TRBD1,CASSHSRLLWDRGTTEAFF,TGCGCCAGCAGCCACTCGCGGTTGTTATGGGACAGGGGTACCACTGAAGCTTTCTTT
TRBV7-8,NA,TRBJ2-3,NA,CASSLSGQRTDTQYF,TGTGCCAGCAGCTTATCCGGACAGCGCACAGATACGCAGTATTTT
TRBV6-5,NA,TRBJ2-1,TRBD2,CASSSIAGEGEQFF,TGTGCCAGCAGTTCAATAGCGGGAGAAGGTGAGCAGTTCTTC
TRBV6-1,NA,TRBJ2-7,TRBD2,CASTPSGGPYEQYF,TGTGCCAGCACCCCAAGCGGGGGACCCTACGAGCAGTACTTC
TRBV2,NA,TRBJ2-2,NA,CASSLLVTGELFF,TGTGCCAGCAGCCTATTGGTCACCGGGGAGCTGTTTTTT
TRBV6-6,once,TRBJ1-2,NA,CASSPDGDYGYTF,TGTGCCAGCAGTCCTGACGGGGACTATGGCTACACCTTC
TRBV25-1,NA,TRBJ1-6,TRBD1,CASSGTGGFNSPLHF,TGTGCCAGCAGTGGTACAGGGGGCTTTAATTCACCCCTCCACTTT
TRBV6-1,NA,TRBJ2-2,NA,CASRKAAVNTGELFF,TGTGCCAGCAGAAAAGCCGCGGTGAACACCGGGGAGCTGTTTTTT
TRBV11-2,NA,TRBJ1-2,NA,CASSPGPGDHGYTF,TGTGCCAGCAGCCCGGGGCCAGGGGATCATGGCTACACCTTC
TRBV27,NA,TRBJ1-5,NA,CASSLVGANNQPQHF,TGTGCCAGCAGTTTAGTAGGGGCAAACAATCAGCCCCAGCATTTT
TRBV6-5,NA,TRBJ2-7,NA,CASSGGRAKYEQYF,TGTGCCAGCAGTGGAGGGCGGGCTAAGTACGAGCAGTACTTC
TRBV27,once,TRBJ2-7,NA,CASSLRGGRIQNEQYF,TGTGCCAGCAGTTTAAGGGGGGGCAGAATCCAGAACGAGCAGTACTTC
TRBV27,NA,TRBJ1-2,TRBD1,CASSSTGGLGYTF,TGTGCCAGCAGTTCGACAGGGGGCCTTGGCTACACCTTC
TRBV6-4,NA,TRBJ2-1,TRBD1,CASSGGQGPDLEQFF,TGTGCCAGCAGTGGGGGACAGGGGCCCGACCTTGAGCAGTTCTTC